This record covers a single TCR beta chain. The clone's antigen remains unknown. No much larger clonotype is one base removed from it; base qualities were not supplied. Relative to germline, V is 0 bases shorter and J is 6 bases shorter, with 21 bases between their ends. The germline V gene (reference sequence) supplies CDR1 DFQATT and CDR2 SNEGSKA. The CDR3 goes from the cysteine to the phenylalanine over 16 residues. Solely the CDR3 DNA is kept, with 48 bases framed from the first base. The data were obtained in a study of patients and donors after allogeneic stem cell transplantation (dated by TCRdb to between 2020 and 2021). The library was produced with RT-PCR. The listed sequencing device is NextSeq 550. Starting from the raw public reads, TCRdb applied fastp trimming at Q25, assembled clones with MiXCR and retained in-frame beta chains. All rows with the same CDR3 protein become a single entry with the most common DNA and genes. For this sample the table gives around 150,000 distinct CDR3 sequences, of which about 36% were detected only once. 50% of the sample rests with the top ten.

This receptor chain uses TRBV20-1 and TRBJ2-7; the D gene lacks a confident call. The sequenced sample was blood, either unsorted or a sorted T cell fraction (not recorded which). This TCR derives from a human donor who was either an allogeneic HSCT recipient or a stem cell or donor lymphocyte infusion donor (not recorded which). It is not recorded whose cells these are; they may come from a transplant donor. The nucleotides read TGCAGTGCTAGAGATTTGGCTCCCTGCCCGTTAGCCGAGCAGTACTTC. It translates to CSARDLAPCPLAEQYF.